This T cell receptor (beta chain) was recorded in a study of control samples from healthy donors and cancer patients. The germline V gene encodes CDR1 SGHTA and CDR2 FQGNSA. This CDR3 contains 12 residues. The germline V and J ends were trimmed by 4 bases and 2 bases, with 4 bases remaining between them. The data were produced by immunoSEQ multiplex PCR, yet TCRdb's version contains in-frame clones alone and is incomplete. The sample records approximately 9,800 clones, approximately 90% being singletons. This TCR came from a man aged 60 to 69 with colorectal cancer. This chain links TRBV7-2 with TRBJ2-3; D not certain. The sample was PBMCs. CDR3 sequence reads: CASSSPTDTQYF. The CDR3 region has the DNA TGTGCCAGCAGCTCCCCCACAGATACGCAGTATTTT.